This TCR beta chain was obtained from a study of cytomegalovirus exposure and HLA in healthy donors. CDR1 and CDR2 from the germline V gene are SNHLY and FYNNEI. With V trimmed by 5 bases and J by 2 bases, 2 bases remained unmatched. CDR3 size: 14 residues. The study ran its PCR with 60 Vbeta and 13 Jbeta primers. Generated by immunoSEQ multiplex PCR, the TCRdb table keeps only in-frame clones and is missing some. The sample yields about 25,000 clones, 79% seen once. Study conclusions and caveats: Reported findings show TCR beta sequences accurately forecast HLA-A and HLA-B alleles in most subjects. Fewer than 200 TCR beta chains were listed as cytomegalovirus-associated. Sequencing artifact likely explains a cluster of highly shared sequence variants. Earlier findings revealed that most TCR beta V segments proved productive either about 90% or about 30% of the time.

In the case of this clone: Its antigen is as yet unknown. The sample contains more than one DNA sequence encoding this CDR3.

This receptor was obtained from a male donor in good health and CMV-seronegative. The chain employs TRBV2 and TRBJ1-1; 10 nucleotides agree with TRBD1. Sequences were obtained from PBMCs. For the CDR3, the DNA is TGTGCCAGCAGTTGGGACAGGGGTAACACTGAAGCTTTCTTT. Protein: CASSWDRGNTEAFF. Together with reference TRBV2 and TRBJ1-1, the CDR3 gives the full variable domain: EPEVTQTPSHQVTQMGQEVILRCVPISNHLYFYWYRQILGQKVEFLVSFYNNEISEKSEIFDDQFSVERPDGSNFTLKIRSTKLEDSAMYFCASSWDRGNTEAFFGQGTRLTVV.